Listed below are T cell receptor beta chains from one sample, sequenced in a study of early T cells in non-severe SARS-CoV-2 infection. Using its own MiXCR run on the 5' RACE reads, TCRdb lists one record per CDR3 protein. In the table there are tens of thousands of distinct CDR3 sequences, 10% of which are singletons. The sequencing used whole blood, collected at baseline. All receptors come from an adult who was a healthcare worker with PCR-confirmed SARS-CoV-2 infection or an uninfected control (not recorded which). CDR3s include the opening cysteine and the closing phenylalanine or tryptophan. The D gene is left open where the match is weak. Clone size is stated in some rows and not others, as once, few, many or a class when expanded.

D	V	J	size	CDR3	DNA
-	TRBV20-1	TRBJ2-7	-	CSARVQGNSYEQYF	TGCAGTGCTAGAGTACAGGGTAATTCCTACGAGCAGTACTTC
-	TRBV6-2/TRBV6-3	TRBJ1-2	many	CASTLTRTPGYTF	TGTGCCAGCACCCTCACCCGGACTCCTGGCTACACCTTC
TRBD1	TRBV2	TRBJ1-3	few	CASSQQGYGNTIYF	TGTGCCAGCAGTCAACAGGGGTACGGAAACACCATATATTTT
-	TRBV20-1	TRBJ2-3	-	CSAFQASFTDTQYF	TGCAGTGCTTTCCAAGCTTCCTTCACAGATACGCAGTATTTT
TRBD2	TRBV10-3	TRBJ2-5	-	CAISPGRGGETQYF	TGTGCCATCAGTCCCGGGAGGGGAGGAGAGACCCAGTACTTC
TRBD2	TRBV5-4	TRBJ2-1	many	CASSRTSGNNEQFF	TGTGCCAGCAGCCGGACTAGCGGGAACAATGAGCAGTTCTTC
-	TRBV4-1	TRBJ1-2	-	CASSQDLADYGYTF	TGCGCCAGCAGCCAAGATTTGGCAGACTATGGCTACACCTTC
-	TRBV19	TRBJ1-4	-	CASAVVATNEKLFF	TGTGCCAGTGCGGTCGTTGCAACTAATGAAAAACTGTTTTTT
-	TRBV7-2	TRBJ2-1	few	CASSRRLQAEQFF	TGTGCCAGCAGCCGTAGACTTCAGGCTGAGCAGTTCTTC
-	TRBV6-1	TRBJ2-3	many	CASSEASPRTDTQYF	TGTGCCAGCAGTGAAGCGTCACCTCGCACAGATACGCAGTATTTT
-	TRBV6-1	TRBJ2-3	few	CASSDWGRGPGTDTQYF	TGTGCCAGCAGCGACTGGGGCCGCGGCCCGGGCACAGATACGCAGTATTTT
-	TRBV30	TRBJ2-1	many	CAWSPGQINEQFF	TGTGCCTGGAGTCCAGGACAGATCAATGAGCAGTTCTTC
-	TRBV6-5	TRBJ2-7	-	CASSDGQTNYEQYF	TGTGCCAGCAGCGACGGACAGACTAACTACGAGCAGTACTTC
-	TRBV19	TRBJ1-6	-	CASSLTAGAYNSPLHF	TGTGCCAGTAGTCTCACGGCGGGGGCGTATAATTCACCCCTCCACTTT
-	TRBV7-2	TRBJ2-7	many	CASSLGQNYEQYF	TGTGCCAGCAGCTTAGGACAGAACTACGAGCAGTACTTC
TRBD2	TRBV19	TRBJ2-5	few	CASSPGLAGGETQYF	TGTGCCAGTAGTCCGGGACTAGCGGGGGGAGAGACCCAGTACTTC
TRBD2	TRBV11-2	TRBJ2-5	-	CASSFGGGAEETQYF	TGTGCCAGCAGCTTTGGCGGGGGGGCCGAAGAGACCCAGTACTTC
-	TRBV4-3	TRBJ2-7	many	CASSQTYSSSYEQYF	TGCGCCAGCAGCCAAACTTACTCTAGCTCCTACGAGCAGTACTTC
-	TRBV7-2	TRBJ2-1	-	CASSLSGPLGNEQFF	TGTGCCAGCAGCTTATCGGGACCTCTGGGGAATGAGCAGTTCTTC
TRBD2	TRBV7-2	TRBJ2-3	few	CASSLGLADTSTDTQYF	TGTGCCAGCAGCTTAGGACTAGCGGATACTAGCACAGATACGCAGTATTTT
-	TRBV25-1	TRBJ2-3	-	CASSKTTHTDTQYF	TGTGCCAGCAGTAAGACTACCCACACAGATACGCAGTATTTT
-	TRBV9	TRBJ2-3	few	CASRGTSTDTQYF	TGTGCCAGCCGGGGTACTAGCACAGATACGCAGTATTTT
-	TRBV6-2/TRBV6-3	TRBJ2-3	-	CASSYSSGEATDTQYF	TGTGCCAGCAGTTACTCTTCGGGGGAGGCGACAGATACGCAGTATTTT
TRBD1	TRBV12-3/TRBV12-4	TRBJ1-6	many	CASSAGQGHSPLHF	TGTGCCAGCAGCGCGGGACAGGGCCATTCACCCCTCCACTTT
TRBD2	TRBV7-4	TRBJ2-3	-	CASSLPRYWAGEADTQYF	TGTGCCAGCAGCTTGCCCCGTTATTGGGCGGGGGAGGCAGATACGCAGTATTTT
-	TRBV5-1	TRBJ2-3	few	CASSKGTLGPRTDTQYF	TGCGCCAGCTCCAAGGGGACTCTTGGGCCCCGCACAGATACGCAGTATTTT
-	TRBV5-1	TRBJ1-5	-	CASSLSGGNQPQHF	TGCGCCAGCAGCTTGTCAGGTGGGAATCAGCCCCAGCATTTT
-	TRBV6-1	TRBJ2-7	-	CASSEPINYEQYF	TGTGCCAGCAGTGAGCCAATCAACTACGAGCAGTACTTC
-	TRBV5-1	TRBJ2-7	few	CASSLGSVSSYEQYF	TGCGCCAGCAGCTTAGGTTCGGTCAGCTCCTACGAGCAGTACTTC